This T cell receptor (beta chain) came from a study of shared clonotypes between healthy human individuals. Study results and limitations: Since donors were few, the genetic and exposure-history diversity represented was limited.

Using immunoSEQ multiplex PCR, the repertoire was profiled, and TCRdb retains in-frame clones only, with some absent. The data show some 2.1 million clones, with 93% seen just once and approximately 1.7% held by the top ten. Comments on this clone: Antigen: not known.

CD45RO negativity and positive selection for CCR7 defined naive CD8 cells, a population that excluded terminally differentiated effector memory CD45RA+ cells. The germline gives CDR1 MNHEY, CDR2 SVGAGI. The germline V and J ends were trimmed by 2 bases and 3 bases, with 7 bases remaining between them. The CDR3 has 13 residues. This chain connects TRBV6-5 to TRBJ1-2; no clear D gene. This sequence was found in a man aged 18 to 29 in good health. Some clones in this sample may be carry-over from other donors' samples. The sequenced sample was naive CD8+ T cells from PBMCs. Here the CDR3 DNA reads TGTGCCAGCAGTTACGCCGAAGACTATGGCTACACCTTC. Translation gives CASSYAEDYGYTF.